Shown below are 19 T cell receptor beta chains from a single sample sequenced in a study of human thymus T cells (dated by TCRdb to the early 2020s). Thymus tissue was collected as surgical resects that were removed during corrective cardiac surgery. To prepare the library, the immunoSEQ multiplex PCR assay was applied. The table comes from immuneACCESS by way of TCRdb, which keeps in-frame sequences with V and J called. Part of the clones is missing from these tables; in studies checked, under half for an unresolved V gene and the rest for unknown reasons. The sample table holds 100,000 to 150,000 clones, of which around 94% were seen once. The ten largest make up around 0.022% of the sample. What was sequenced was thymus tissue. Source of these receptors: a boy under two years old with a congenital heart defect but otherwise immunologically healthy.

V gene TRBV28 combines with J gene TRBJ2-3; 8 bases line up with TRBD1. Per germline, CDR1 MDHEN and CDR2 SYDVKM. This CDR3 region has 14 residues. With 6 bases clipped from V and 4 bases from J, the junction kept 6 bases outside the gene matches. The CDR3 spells CASRGQGVADTQYF. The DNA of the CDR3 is TGTGCCAGCAGAGGACAGGGAGTAGCAGATACGCAGTATTTT. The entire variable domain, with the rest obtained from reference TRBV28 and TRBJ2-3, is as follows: DVKVTQSSRYLVKRTGEKVFLECVQDMDHENMFWYRQDPGLGLRLIYFSYDVKMKEKGDIPEGYSVSREKKERFSLILESASTNQTSMYLCASRGQGVADTQYFGPGTRLTVL.

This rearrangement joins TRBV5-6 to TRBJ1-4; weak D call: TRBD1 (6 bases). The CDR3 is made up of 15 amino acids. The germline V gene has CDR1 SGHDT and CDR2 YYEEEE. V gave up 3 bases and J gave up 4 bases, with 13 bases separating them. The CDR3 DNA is TGTGCCAGCAGCTCCACAGGGCCCCTTAATGAAAAACTGTTTTTT. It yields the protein CASSSTGPLNEKLFF.

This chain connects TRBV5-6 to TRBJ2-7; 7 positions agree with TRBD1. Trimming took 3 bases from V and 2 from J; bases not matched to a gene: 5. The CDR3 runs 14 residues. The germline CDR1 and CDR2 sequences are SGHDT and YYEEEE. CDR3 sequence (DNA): TGTGCCAGCAGCTACAGGGGCCCTCCCTACGAGCAGTACTTC. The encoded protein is CASSYRGPPYEQYF.

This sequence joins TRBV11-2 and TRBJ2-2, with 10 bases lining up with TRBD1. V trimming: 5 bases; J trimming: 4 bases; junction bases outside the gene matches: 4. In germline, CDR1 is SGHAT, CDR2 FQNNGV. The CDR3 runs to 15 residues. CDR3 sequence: CASSAWTGGTGELFF. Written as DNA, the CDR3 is TGTGCCAGCAGCGCATGGACAGGGGGCACCGGGGAGCTGTTTTTT.

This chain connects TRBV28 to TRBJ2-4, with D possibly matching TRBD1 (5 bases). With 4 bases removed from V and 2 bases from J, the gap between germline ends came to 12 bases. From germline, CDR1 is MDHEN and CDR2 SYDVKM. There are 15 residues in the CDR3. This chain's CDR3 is CASSYRRVPKNIQYF. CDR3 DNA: TGTGCCAGCAGTTATCGCAGGGTTCCCAAAAACATTCAGTACTTC.

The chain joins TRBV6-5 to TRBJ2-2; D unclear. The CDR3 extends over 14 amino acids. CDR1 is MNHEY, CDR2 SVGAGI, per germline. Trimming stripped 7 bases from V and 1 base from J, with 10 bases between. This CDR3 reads CASKIAENTGELFF. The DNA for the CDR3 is TGTGCCAGCAAAATAGCTGAGAACACCGGGGAGCTGTTTTTT.

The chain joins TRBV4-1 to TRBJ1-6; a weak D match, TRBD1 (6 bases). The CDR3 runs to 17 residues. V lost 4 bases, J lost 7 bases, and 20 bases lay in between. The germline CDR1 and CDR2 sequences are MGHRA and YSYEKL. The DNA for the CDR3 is TGCGCCAGCAGCCCTGGGGGAGACAGGATTACGAATTCACCCCTCCACTTT. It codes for CASSPGGDRITNSPLHF.

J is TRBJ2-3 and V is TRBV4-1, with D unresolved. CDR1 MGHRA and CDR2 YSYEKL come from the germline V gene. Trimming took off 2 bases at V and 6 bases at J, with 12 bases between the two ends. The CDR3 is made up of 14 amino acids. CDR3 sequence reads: CASSQTPLGDTQYF. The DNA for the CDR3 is TGCGCCAGCAGCCAAACCCCCCTAGGGGATACGCAGTATTTT.

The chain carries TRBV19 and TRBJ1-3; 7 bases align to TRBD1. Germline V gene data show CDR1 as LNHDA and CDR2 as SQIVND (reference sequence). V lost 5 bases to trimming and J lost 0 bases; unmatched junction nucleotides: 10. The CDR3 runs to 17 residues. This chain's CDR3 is CASSPLGQLLSGNTIYF. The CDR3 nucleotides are TGTGCCAGTAGTCCGCTGGGACAGCTTCTCTCTGGAAACACCATATATTTT.

CDR3 in DNA: TGTGCCAGCAGTTCGACCTGCGTAGGGGATCGGAACACTGAAGCTTTCTTT. Amino acid sequence: CASSSTCVGDRNTEAFF. V gene TRBV28 combines with J gene TRBJ1-1, with TRBD1 as a possible D gene (5 bases). The CDR3 is 17 residues long. Germline V gene lookup returns CDR1 MDHEN and CDR2 SYDVKM. V lost 4 bases to trimming and J lost 1 base, with 19 bases between them. Filled out from reference TRBV28 and TRBJ1-1, the complete variable domain reads DVKVTQSSRYLVKRTGEKVFLECVQDMDHENMFWYRQDPGLGLRLIYFSYDVKMKEKGDIPEGYSVSREKKERFSLILESASTNQTSMYLCASSSTCVGDRNTEAFFGQGTRLTVV.

The CDR3 protein is CASPVTWGTEAFF. The CDR3 nucleotides are TGTGCCAGCCCCGTTACCTGGGGGACTGAAGCTTTCTTT. This chain joins TRBV27 and TRBJ1-1; TRBD1 is a possible D gene (5 bases). Looked up from germline, CDR1 is MNHEY and CDR2 is SMNVEV (reference sequence). The CDR3 sequence is 13 residues long. V lost 8 bases to trimming and J lost 5 bases, with 15 bases between them.

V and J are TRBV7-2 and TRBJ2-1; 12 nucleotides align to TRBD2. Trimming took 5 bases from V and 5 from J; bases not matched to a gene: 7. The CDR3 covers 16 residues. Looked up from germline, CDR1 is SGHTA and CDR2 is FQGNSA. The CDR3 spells CASSTPSSGGDNEQFF. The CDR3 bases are TGTGCCAGCAGCACTCCATCTAGCGGGGGGGACAATGAGCAGTTCTTC.

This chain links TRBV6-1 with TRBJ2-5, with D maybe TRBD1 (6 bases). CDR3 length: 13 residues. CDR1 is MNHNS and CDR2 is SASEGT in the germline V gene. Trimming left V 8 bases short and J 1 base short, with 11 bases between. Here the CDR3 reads CASEMDSQETQYF. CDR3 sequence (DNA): TGTGCCAGCGAGATGGACAGCCAAGAGACCCAGTACTTC.

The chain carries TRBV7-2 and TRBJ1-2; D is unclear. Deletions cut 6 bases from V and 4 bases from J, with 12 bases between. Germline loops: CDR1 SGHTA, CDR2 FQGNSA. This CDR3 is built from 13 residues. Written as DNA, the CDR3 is TGTGCCAGCAGGAAAAAGGCTGCCTATGGCTACACCTTC. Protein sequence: CASRKKAAYGYTF.

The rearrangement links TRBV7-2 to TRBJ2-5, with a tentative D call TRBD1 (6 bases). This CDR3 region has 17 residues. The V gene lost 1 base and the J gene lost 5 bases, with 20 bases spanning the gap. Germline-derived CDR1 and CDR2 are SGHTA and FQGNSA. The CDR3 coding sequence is TGTGCCAGCAGCTTAGATCTTGTGGGACAACTCGTCGAGACCCAGTACTTC. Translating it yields CASSLDLVGQLVETQYF.

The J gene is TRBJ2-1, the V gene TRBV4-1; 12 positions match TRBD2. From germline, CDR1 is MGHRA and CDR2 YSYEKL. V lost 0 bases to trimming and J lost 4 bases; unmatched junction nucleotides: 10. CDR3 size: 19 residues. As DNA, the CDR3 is TGCGCCAGCAGCCAAGAGCGTACGACTAGCGGGGGCAGATACAATGAGCAGTTCTTC. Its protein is CASSQERTTSGGRYNEQFF.

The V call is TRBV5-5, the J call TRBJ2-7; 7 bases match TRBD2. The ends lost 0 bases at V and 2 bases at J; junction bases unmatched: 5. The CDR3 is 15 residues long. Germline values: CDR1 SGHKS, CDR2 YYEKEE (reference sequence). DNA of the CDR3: TGTGCCAGCAGCTTGGCCGGGGGGAAAGCCTACGAGCAGTACTTC. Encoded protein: CASSLAGGKAYEQYF.

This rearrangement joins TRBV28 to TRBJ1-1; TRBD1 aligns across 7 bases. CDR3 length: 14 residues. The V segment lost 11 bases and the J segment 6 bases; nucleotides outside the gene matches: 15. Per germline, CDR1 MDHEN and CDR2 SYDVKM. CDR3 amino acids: CALCPNTGAAEAFF. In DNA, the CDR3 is TGTGCCCTTTGCCCGAATACAGGGGCGGCTGAAGCTTTCTTT. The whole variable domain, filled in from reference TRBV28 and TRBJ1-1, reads DVKVTQSSRYLVKRTGEKVFLECVQDMDHENMFWYRQDPGLGLRLIYFSYDVKMKEKGDIPEGYSVSREKKERFSLILESASTNQTSMYLCALCPNTGAAEAFFGQGTRLTVV.

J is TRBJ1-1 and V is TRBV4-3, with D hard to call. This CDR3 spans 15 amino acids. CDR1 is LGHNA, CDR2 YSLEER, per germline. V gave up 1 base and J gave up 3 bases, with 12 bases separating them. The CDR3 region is CASSQGKEVYTEAFF. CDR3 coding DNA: TGCGCCAGCAGCCAAGGGAAGGAAGTTTACACTGAAGCTTTCTTT.